What follows are 8 T cell receptor beta chains derived from one specimen sequenced in a study of OX40 agonist ivuxolimab in advanced cancers. The method was immunoSEQ multiplex PCR; TCRdb's version includes in-frame clones alone and lacks a portion of them. The sample yields 55,000 to 80,000 clones, roughly four fifths seen once. The source material was CD4+ or CD8+ T cells sorted from blood, sampled in a trial of the OX40 agonist ivuxolimab. These receptors were taken from an adult with an advanced solid tumor such as melanoma, head and neck, liver or kidney cancer.

The J gene is TRBJ2-3, the V gene TRBV5-4; D gene unclear. Germline CDR1 and CDR2: SGHNT and YYREEE (reference sequence). CDR3 length: 12 residues. V gave up 4 bases and J gave up 5 bases, with 8 bases separating them. The CDR3: CASSPPGDTQYF. CDR3 bases: TGTGCCAGCAGCCCGCCGGGAGATACGCAGTATTTT. Full variable domain (missing parts from reference TRBV5-4 and TRBJ2-3): ETGVTQSPTHLIKTRGQQVTLRCSSQSGHNTVSWYQQALGQGPQFIFQYYREEENGRGNFPPRFSGLQFPNYSSELNVNALELDDSALYLCASSPPGDTQYFGPGTRLTVL.

The chain is built from TRBV19 and TRBJ1-5; D gene unclear. The CDR3 sequence is 15 residues long. Germline-derived CDR1 and CDR2 are LNHDA and SQIVND (reference sequence). V was trimmed by 1 base and J by 3 bases, leaving 10 bases between them. The CDR3 is CASSIGQAVNQPQHF. As DNA, the CDR3 is TGTGCCAGTAGTATAGGGCAGGCGGTCAATCAGCCCCAGCATTTT.

A single count supports this clone. The CDR3 DNA sequence: TGCAGCGTGTCACCTCCCTCTCAGGATACGCAGTATTTT. Amino acid sequence: CSVSPPSQDTQYF. This sequence joins TRBV29-1 and TRBJ2-3; no clear D gene. The CDR3 covers 13 residues. From germline, CDR1 is SQVTM and CDR2 ANQGSEA. Trimming pared 6 bases from V and 6 bases from J, leaving 16 bases between.

This chain joins TRBV7-7 and TRBJ1-3; weak D call: TRBD1 (5 bases). The CDR3 contains 14 residues. CDR1 is SSHAT, CDR2 FNYEAQ, per germline (reference sequence). CDR3 in amino acids: CAVRPTGPGNTIYF. The CDR3 nucleotides are TGTGCTGTCCGCCCCACAGGTCCTGGAAACACCATATATTTT. The full variable domain, rest sourced from reference TRBV7-7 and TRBJ1-3, is GAGVSQSPRYKVTKRGQDVTLRCDPISSHATLYWYQQALGQGPEFLTYFNYEAQPDKSGLPSDRFSAERPEGSISTLTIQRTEQRDSAMYRCAVRPTGPGNTIYFGEGSWLTVV.

Points on this clone: Its ends do not fully match the called genes, so a read error is possible. The chain is built from TRBV12-5 and TRBJ2-7; D remains unclear. This CDR3 spans 13 amino acids. Germline V CDR1 and CDR2: LGHNT, FRNRAP. CDR3 sequence reads: CASGLPQVYGQYF. DNA for the CDR3: TGTGCTAGTGGTTTACCACAAGTCTACGGGCAGTACTTC.

The chain recombines TRBV27 with TRBJ2-7; 9 nucleotides agree with TRBD1. This CDR3 is built from 17 residues. V gave up 4 bases and J gave up 5 bases; unmatched junction bases: 15. Germline loops: CDR1 MNHEY, CDR2 SMNVEV (reference sequence). The CDR3: CASSSTRVRDRDHEQYF. The CDR3 bases are TGTGCCAGCAGTTCCACTCGCGTCCGGGACAGGGACCACGAGCAGTACTTC.

This chain uses TRBV7-8 with TRBJ1-3, with D unresolved. The V gene's germline CDR1 is SGHVS and CDR2 FQNEAQ. V lost 5 bases to trimming and J lost 0 bases, with 20 bases between them. The CDR3 contains 18 residues. The CDR3 coding sequence is TGTGCCAGCAGCCTCCTCGCGGCAGGACCAACCTCTGGAAACACCATATATTTT. Translating it yields CASSLLAAGPTSGNTIYF. The complete variable domain, with remaining parts taken from reference TRBV7-8 and TRBJ1-3, reads GAGVSQSPRYKVAKRGQDVALRCDPISGHVSLFWYQQALGQGPEFLTYFQNEAQLDKSGLPSDRFFAERPEGSVSTLKIQRTQQEDSAVYLCASSLLAAGPTSGNTIYFGEGSWLTVV.

The V gene is TRBV7-9, the J gene TRBJ1-5, with D tentatively TRBD1 (5 bases). Germline V CDR1 and CDR2: SEHNR, FQNEAQ (reference sequence). The CDR3 spans 15 residues. V lost 2 bases to trimming and J lost 5 bases, with 13 bases between them. The DNA of the CDR3 is TGTGCCAGCAGCTTATTGGGGGAGGGGTATCAGCCCCAGCATTTT. Residues: CASSLLGEGYQPQHF.